The present TCR beta chain was sequenced within a study of T cells after posttransplantation cyclophosphamide. The V and J ends lost 6 bases and 7 bases, in that order; junction bases with no gene match: 18. The CDR3 length is 19 residues. CDR1 and CDR2 from the germline V gene are MDHEN and SYDVKM. Cyclophosphamide on days +3 and +4 followed busulfan-fludarabine conditioning and a marrow graft. Profiled with immunoSEQ multiplex PCR; TCRdb holds only in-frame clones, not every one. Among more than 6,500 clones, around 90% were seen once, and the ten largest hold approximately 13%. Broader study findings: After PTCy, TRB diversity resembled that of CNI/methotrexate controls. Donor-recipient repertoire similarity was low at 1-2 months, rising over year one. Blood and skin or GI T cell repertoires showed limited TRB overlap.

As for this clone: What it binds is unknown.

This sample comprised PBMCs, obtained about 1,500 days after allogeneic stem cell transplant with posttransplant cyclophosphamide. The TCR comes from a female patient aged 50-59 years who received an allogeneic stem cell transplant from a related donor, was CMV-positive, and had no GVHD. Part of the T cell pool may stem from the graft donor. The chain combines TRBV28 with TRBJ2-1; 13 nucleotides agree with TRBD2. CDR3 DNA: TGTGCCAGCAGATCCACGTCGACAGGACTAGCGGGAGTCGAGAATGAGCAGTTCTTC. Encoded protein: CASRSTSTGLAGVENEQFF.